Sequencing of this T cell receptor beta chain was carried out in a study of cytomegalovirus exposure and HLA in healthy donors. This clone was detected once. The antigen remains unidentified. PCR primers comprised 60 Vbeta and 13 Jbeta primers. Assay: immunoSEQ multiplex PCR; the TCRdb copy retains only in-frame clones and omits some. The sample holds some 100,000 clones; roughly 79% are singletons and the top ten take around 3.1%. Study-wide points: Presence/absence comparisons presumed near-even sequencing depth among donors.

V lost 2 bases, J lost 4 bases, and 0 bases stayed unmatched. Germline V CDR1 and CDR2: KGHSH, LQKENI. The CDR3 is made up of 13 amino acids. Sequenced sample: PBMCs. The chain uses TRBV18 and TRBJ1-2, with 8 bases that match TRBD1. This clonotype originated in a female donor in good health and CMV-seropositive. CDR3 sequence: CASSPGQGYGYTF. DNA of the CDR3: TGTGCCAGCTCACCAGGACAGGGCTATGGCTACACCTTC.